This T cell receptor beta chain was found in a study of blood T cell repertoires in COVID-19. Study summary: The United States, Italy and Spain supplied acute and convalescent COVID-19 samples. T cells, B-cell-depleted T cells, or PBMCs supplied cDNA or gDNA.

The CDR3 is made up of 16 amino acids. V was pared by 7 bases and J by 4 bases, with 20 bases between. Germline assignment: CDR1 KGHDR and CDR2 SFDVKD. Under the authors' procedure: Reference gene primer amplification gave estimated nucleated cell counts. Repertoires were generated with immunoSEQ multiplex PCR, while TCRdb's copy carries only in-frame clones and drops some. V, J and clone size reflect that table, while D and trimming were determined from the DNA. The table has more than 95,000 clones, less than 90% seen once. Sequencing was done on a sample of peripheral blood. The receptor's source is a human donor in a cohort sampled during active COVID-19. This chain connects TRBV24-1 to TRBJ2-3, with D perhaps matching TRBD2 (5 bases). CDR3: CATSGVGTNGADTQYF. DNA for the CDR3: TGTGCCACCAGCGGAGTCGGCACCAACGGGGCAGATACGCAGTATTTT.